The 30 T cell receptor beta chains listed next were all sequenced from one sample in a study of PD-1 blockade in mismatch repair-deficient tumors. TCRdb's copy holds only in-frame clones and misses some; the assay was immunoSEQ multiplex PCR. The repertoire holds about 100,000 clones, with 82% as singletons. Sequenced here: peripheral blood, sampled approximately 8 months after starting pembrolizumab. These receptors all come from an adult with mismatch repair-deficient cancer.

As DNA, the CDR3 is TGTGCCAGCAGCTTAGCGGATAGCAATCAGCCCCAGCATTTT. Its translation: CASSLADSNQPQHF. The V call is TRBV7-9, the J call TRBJ1-5; D not resolved. V shed 0 bases and J shed 0 bases, with 3 bases lying between them. Per germline, CDR1 SEHNR and CDR2 FQNEAQ (reference sequence). The CDR3 has 14 residues.

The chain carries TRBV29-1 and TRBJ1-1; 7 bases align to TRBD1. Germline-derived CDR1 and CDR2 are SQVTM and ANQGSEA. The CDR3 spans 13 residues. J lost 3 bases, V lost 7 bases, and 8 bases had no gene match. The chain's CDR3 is CSAVTGFDTEAFF. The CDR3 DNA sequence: TGCAGCGCTGTGACAGGGTTCGACACTGAAGCTTTCTTT.

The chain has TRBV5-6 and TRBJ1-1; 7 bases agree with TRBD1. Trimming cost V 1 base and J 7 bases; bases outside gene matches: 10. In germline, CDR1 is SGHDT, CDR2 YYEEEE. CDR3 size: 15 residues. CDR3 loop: CASSLLAPGQLEAFF. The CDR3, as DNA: TGTGCCAGCAGCTTGCTGGCACCGGGACAGCTTGAAGCTTTCTTT.

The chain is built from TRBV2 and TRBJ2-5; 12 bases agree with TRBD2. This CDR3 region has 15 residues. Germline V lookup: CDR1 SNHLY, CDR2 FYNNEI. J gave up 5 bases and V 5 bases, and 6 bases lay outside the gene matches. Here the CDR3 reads CASSRSLAGGETQYF. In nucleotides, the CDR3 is TGTGCCAGCAGTAGGAGTCTAGCGGGAGGGGAGACCCAGTACTTC.

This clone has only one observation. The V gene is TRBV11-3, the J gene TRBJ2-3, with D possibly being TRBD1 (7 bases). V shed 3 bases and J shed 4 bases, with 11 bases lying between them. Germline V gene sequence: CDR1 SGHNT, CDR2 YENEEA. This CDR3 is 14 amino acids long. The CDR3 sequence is CASSFGRGADTQYF. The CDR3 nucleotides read TGTGCCAGCAGCTTCGGCAGGGGGGCAGATACGCAGTATTTT.

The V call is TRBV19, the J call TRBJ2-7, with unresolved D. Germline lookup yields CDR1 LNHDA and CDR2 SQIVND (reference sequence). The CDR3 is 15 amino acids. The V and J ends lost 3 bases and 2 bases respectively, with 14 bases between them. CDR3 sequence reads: CASSIVKGWTYEQYF. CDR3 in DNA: TGTGCCAGTAGTATTGTGAAGGGATGGACCTACGAGCAGTACTTC.

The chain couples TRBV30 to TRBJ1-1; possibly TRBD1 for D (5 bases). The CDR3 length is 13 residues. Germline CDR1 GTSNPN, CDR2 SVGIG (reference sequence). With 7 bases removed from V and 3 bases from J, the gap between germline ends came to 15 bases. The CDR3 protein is CAFLIGAYTEAFF. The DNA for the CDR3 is TGTGCCTTCCTAATAGGGGCCTACACTGAAGCTTTCTTT.

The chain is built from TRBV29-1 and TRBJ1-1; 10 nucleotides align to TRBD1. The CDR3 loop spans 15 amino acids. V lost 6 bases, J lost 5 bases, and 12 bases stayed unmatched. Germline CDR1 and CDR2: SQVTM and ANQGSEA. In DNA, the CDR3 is TGCAGCGTCCTCGGTGCGACAGGGGGCTATACTGAAGCTTTCTTT. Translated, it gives CSVLGATGGYTEAFF.

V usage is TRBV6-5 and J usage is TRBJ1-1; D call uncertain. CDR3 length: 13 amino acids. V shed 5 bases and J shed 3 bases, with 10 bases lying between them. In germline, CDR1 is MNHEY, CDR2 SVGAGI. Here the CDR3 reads CASSALVDTEAFF. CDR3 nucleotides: TGTGCCAGCAGTGCTTTAGTCGACACTGAAGCTTTCTTT.

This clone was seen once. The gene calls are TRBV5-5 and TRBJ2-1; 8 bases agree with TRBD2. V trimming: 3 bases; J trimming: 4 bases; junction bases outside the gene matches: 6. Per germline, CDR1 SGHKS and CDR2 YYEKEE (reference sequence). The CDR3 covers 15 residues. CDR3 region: CASSSRREVYNEQFF. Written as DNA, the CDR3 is TGTGCCAGCAGCTCCCGGCGGGAGGTATACAATGAGCAGTTCTTC.

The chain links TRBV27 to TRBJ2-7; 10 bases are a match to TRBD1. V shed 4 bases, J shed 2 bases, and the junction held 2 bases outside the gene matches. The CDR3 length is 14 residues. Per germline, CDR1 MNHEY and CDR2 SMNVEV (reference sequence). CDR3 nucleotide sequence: TGTGCCAGCAGTTCCGACAGGGGGCCCTACGAGCAGTACTTC. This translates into CASSSDRGPYEQYF.

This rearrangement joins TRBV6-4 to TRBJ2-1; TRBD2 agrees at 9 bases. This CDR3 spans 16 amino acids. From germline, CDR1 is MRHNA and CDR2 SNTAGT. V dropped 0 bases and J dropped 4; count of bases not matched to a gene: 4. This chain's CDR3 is CASSDSTAGGYNEQFF. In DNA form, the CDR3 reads TGTGCCAGCAGTGACTCAACAGCGGGAGGATACAATGAGCAGTTCTTC.

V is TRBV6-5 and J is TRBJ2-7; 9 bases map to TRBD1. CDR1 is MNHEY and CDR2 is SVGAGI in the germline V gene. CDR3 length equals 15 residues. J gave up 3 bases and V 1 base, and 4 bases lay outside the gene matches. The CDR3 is CASSYLGTGFYEQYF. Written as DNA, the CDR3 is TGTGCCAGCAGTTACTTGGGGACAGGGTTCTACGAGCAGTACTTC.

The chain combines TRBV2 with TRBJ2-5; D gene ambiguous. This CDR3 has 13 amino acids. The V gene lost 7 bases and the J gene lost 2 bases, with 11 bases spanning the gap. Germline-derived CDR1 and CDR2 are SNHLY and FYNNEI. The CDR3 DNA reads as TGTGCCAGCACCGGATTACTTCAAGAGACCCAGTACTTC. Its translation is CASTGLLQETQYF.

CDR3 in DNA: TGCGCCAGCAGCTTGGGTTCGGTGGGGGTAGGAGCTTTCTTT. Encoded protein: CASSLGSVGVGAFF. This rearrangement joins TRBV5-1 to TRBJ1-1, with TRBD1 as a possible D gene (5 bases). In germline, CDR1 is SGHRS, CDR2 YFSETQ. Between the trimmed V and J ends, which lost 0 bases and 10 bases, there was a span of 16 bases. This CDR3 is built from 14 residues.

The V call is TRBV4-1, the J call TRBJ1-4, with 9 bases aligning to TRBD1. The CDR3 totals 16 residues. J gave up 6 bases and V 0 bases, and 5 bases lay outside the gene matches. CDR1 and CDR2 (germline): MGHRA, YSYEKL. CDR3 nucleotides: TGCGCCAGCAGCCAAGAGGGACAGGGTGGATATGAAAAACTGTTTTTT. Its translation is CASSQEGQGGYEKLFF.

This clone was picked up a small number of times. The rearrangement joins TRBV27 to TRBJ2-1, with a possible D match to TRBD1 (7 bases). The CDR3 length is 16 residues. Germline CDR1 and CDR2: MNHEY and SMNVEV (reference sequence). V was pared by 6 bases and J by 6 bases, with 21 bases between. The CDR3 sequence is CASRVGGRGLGNEQFF. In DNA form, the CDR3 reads TGTGCCAGCAGGGTAGGGGGCCGGGGGCTAGGCAATGAGCAGTTCTTC.

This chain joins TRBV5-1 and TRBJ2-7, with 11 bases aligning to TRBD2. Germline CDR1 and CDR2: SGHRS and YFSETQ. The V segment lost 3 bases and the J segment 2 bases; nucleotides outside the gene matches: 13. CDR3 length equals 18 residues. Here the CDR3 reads CASSWTGTSGSSTYEQYF. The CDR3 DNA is TGCGCCAGCAGCTGGACCGGGACTAGCGGATCTTCAACCTACGAGCAGTACTTC.

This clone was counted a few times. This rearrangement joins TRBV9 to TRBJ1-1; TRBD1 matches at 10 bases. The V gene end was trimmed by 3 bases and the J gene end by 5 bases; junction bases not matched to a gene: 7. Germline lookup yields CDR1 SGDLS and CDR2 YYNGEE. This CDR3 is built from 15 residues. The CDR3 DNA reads TGTGCCAGCAGCGCCCAACCGGGACAGGGGACTGAAGCTTTCTTT. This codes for CASSAQPGQGTEAFF.

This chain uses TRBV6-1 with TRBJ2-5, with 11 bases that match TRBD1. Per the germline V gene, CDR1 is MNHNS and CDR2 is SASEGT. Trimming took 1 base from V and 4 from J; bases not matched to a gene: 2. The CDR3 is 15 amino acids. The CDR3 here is CASSEVDRGLETQYF. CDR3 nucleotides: TGTGCCAGCAGTGAAGTGGACAGGGGGCTAGAGACCCAGTACTTC.

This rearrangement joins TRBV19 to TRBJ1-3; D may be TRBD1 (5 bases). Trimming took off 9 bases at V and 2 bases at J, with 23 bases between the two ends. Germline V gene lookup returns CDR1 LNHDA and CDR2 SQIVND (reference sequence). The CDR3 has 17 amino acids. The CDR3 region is CASPGDGSSTTGNTIYF. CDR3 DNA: TGTGCCAGCCCGGGGGACGGATCCTCAACTACTGGAAACACCATATATTTT. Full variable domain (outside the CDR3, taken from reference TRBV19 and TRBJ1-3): DGGITQSPKYLFRKEGQNVTLSCEQNLNHDAMYWYRQDPGQGLRLIYYSQIVNDFQKGDIAEGYSVSREKKESFPLTVTSAQKNPTAFYLCASPGDGSSTTGNTIYFGEGSWLTVV.

The CDR3 DNA is TGTGCCAGCAGACAAAACCGGTACGCTGAAGCTTTCTTT. It codes for CASRQNRYAEAFF. The V gene is TRBV27, the J gene TRBJ1-1, with D hard to call. The CDR3 consists of 13 residues. Trimming pared 6 bases from V and 6 bases from J, leaving 14 bases between. Germline V lookup: CDR1 MNHEY, CDR2 SMNVEV (reference sequence).

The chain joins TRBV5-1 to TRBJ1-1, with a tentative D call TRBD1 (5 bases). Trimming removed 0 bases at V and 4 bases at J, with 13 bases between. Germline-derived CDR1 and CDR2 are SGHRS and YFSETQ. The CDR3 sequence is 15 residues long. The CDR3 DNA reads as TGCGCCAGCAGCTTGGGCCTCTCAAGGGGCACTGAAGCTTTCTTT. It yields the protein CASSLGLSRGTEAFF.

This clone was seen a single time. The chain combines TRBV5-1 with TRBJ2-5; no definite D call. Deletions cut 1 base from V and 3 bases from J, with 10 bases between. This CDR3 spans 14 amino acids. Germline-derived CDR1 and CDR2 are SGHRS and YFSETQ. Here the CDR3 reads CASSLLGQEETQYF. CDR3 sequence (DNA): TGCGCCAGCAGCTTGTTGGGCCAGGAAGAGACCCAGTACTTC.

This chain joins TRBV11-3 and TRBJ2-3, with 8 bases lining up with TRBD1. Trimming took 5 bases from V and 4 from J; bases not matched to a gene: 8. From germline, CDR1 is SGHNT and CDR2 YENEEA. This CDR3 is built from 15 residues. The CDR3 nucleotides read TGTGCCAGCAGCCAGGACAGGGACGTCGCAGATACGCAGTATTTT. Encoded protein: CASSQDRDVADTQYF.

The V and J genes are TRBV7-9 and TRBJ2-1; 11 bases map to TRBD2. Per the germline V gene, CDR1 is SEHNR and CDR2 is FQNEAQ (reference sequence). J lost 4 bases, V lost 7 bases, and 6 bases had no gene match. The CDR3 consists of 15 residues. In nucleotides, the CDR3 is TGTGCCAGCACTCTAGGACTAGCGGGTTACAATGAGCAGTTCTTC. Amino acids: CASTLGLAGYNEQFF.

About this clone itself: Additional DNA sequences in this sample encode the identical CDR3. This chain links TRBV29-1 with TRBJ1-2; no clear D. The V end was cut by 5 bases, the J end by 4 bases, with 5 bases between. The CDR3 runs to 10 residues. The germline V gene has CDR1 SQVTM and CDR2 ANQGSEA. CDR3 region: CSVRSYGYTF. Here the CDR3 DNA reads TGCAGCGTTCGGAGCTATGGCTACACCTTC.

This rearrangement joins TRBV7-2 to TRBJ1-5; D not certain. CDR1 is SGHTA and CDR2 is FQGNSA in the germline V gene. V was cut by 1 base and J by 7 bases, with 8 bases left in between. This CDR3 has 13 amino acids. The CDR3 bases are TGTGCCAGCAGCTTAGAAGTGGGGCAGCCCCAGCATTTT. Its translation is CASSLEVGQPQHF.

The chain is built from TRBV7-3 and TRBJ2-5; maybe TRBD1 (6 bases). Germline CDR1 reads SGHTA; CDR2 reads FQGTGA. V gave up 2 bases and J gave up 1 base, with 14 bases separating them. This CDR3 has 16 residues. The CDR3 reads CASSLSGRGGQETQYF. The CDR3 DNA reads TGTGCCAGCAGCTTATCCGGCCGAGGGGGCCAAGAGACCCAGTACTTC.

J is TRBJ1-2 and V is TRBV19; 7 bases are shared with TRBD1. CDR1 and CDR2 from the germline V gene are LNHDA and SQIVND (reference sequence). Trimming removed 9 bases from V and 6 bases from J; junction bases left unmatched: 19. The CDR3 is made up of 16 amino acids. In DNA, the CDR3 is TGTGCCAGCACTCAGACAGGGAGCGAACAGTGGAATGGCTACACCTTC. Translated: CASTQTGSEQWNGYTF.